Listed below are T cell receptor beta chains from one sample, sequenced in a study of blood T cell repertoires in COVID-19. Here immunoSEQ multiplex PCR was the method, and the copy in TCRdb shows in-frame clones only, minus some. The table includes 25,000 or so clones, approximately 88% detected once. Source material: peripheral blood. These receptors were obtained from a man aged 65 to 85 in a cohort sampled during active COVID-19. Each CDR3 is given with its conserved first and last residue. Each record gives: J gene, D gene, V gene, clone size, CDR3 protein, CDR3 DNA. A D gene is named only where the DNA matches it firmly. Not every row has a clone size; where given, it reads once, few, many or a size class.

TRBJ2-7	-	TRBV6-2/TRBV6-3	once	CASSPSRDTYEQYF	TGTGCCAGCAGTCCGTCCCGGGACACCTACGAGCAGTACTTC
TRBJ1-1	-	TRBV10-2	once	CASSFRNTEAFF	TGCGCCAGCAGCTTCAGGAACACTGAAGCTTTCTTT
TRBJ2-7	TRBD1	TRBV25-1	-	CASSEWTGKFEQYF	TGTGCCAGCAGTGAGTGGACAGGGAAGTTCGAGCAGTACTTC
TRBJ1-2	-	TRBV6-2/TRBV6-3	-	CASSYPGYDYYGYTF	TGTGCCAGCAGTTACCCGGGGTATGACTACTATGGCTACACCTTC
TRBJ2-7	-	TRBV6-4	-	CASSAQGGYEQYF	TGTGCCAGCAGTGCCCAGGGGGGATACGAGCAGTACTTC
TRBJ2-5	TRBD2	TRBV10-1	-	CARLAGGPVGETQYF	TGCGCCAGACTAGCGGGAGGGCCGGTGGGAGAGACCCAGTACTTC
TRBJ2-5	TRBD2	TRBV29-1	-	CSVDGSGRASETQYF	TGCAGCGTTGATGGTAGCGGGAGGGCATCAGAGACCCAGTACTTC
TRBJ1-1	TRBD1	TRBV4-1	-	CASSHYRGRAFF	TGCGCCAGCAGCCACTACAGGGGGAGGGCTTTCTTT
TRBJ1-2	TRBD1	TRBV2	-	CASGRTGGGSRGYTF	TGTGCCAGCGGGAGGACAGGGGGCGGGTCCAGGGGCTACACCTTC
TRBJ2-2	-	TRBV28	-	CASSQLRERLGELFF	TGTGCCAGCAGCCAACTCAGGGAAAGGTTGGGGGAGCTGTTTTTT
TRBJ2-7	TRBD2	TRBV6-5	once	CASSYQRELSYEQYF	TGTGCCAGCAGTTACCAGCGGGAGCTATCCTACGAGCAGTACTTC
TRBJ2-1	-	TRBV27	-	CASHSIPSSTYNEQFF	TGTGCCAGCCACTCTATCCCAAGTTCGACCTACAATGAGCAGTTCTTC
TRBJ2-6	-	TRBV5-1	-	CASSQGTGGGANVLTF	TGCGCCAGCAGCCAGGGGACGGGCGGAGGGGCCAACGTCCTGACTTTC
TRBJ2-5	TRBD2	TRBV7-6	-	CASGTSGRAGETQYF	TGTGCCAGCGGGACTAGCGGGAGGGCCGGAGAGACCCAGTACTTC
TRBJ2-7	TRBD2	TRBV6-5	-	CASSTGGAGNEQYF	TGTGCCAGCAGCACGGGGGGGGCCGGGAACGAGCAGTACTTC